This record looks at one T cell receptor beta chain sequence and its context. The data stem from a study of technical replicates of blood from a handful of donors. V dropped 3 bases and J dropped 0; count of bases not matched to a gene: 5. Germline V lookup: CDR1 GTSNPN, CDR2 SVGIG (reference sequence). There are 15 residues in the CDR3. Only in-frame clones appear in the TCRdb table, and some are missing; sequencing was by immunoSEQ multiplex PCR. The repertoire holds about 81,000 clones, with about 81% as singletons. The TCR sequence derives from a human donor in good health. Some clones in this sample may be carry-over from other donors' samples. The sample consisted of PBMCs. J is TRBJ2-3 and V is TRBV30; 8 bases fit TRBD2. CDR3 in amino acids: CAWSSTGGSTDTQYF. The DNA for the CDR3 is TGTGCCTGGAGCTCTACGGGAGGGAGCACAGATACGCAGTATTTT.